What follows are 15 T cell receptor beta chains derived from one specimen sequenced in a study of blood T cell repertoires in COVID-19. This table comes from immunoSEQ multiplex PCR, and its TCRdb copy is limited to in-frame clones, with some not included. Among about 200,000 clones listed, 85% were seen once. What was sequenced was peripheral blood. The receptors derive from a man in his 60s with COVID-19, enrolled during active disease.

The chain employs TRBV5-4 and TRBJ2-1; 9 bases match TRBD2. The CDR3 length is 14 residues. Germline trimming cut 0 bases from V and 7 bases from J; bases unmatched to any gene: 2. The germline V gene has CDR1 SGHNT and CDR2 YYREEE (reference sequence). CDR3 DNA sequence: TGTGCCAGCAGCTTGGGACTAGCGGAAAATGAGCAGTTCTTC. Amino acid sequence: CASSLGLAENEQFF.

This chain connects TRBV7-3 to TRBJ2-2, with TRBD2 matching 10 bases. With V trimmed by 5 bases and J by 8 bases, 8 bases remained unmatched. Looked up from germline, CDR1 is SGHTA and CDR2 is FQGTGA. This CDR3 is built from 15 residues. The CDR3 nucleotides are TGTGCCAGCAGCCCCCTAGCGGGAGTGTTAGGGGAGCTGTTTTTT. It translates to CASSPLAGVLGELFF.

V usage is TRBV19 and J usage is TRBJ1-1; the D gene is possibly TRBD1 (5 bases). This CDR3 region has 15 residues. Germline-derived CDR1 and CDR2 are LNHDA and SQIVND (reference sequence). V was shortened by 9 bases and J by 4 bases, with 21 bases between the two germline ends. DNA for the CDR3: TGTGCCAGCCAAGTAGGGGCAGGGCGGGGCACTGAAGCTTTCTTT. Translation: CASQVGAGRGTEAFF.

CDR3 nucleotides: TGTGCCAGCAGTGGGACAGGCCCCCGGGAGACCCAGTACTTC. It yields the protein CASSGTGPRETQYF. This sequence joins TRBV6-2 or TRBV6-3 and TRBJ2-5; TRBD1 aligns across 8 bases. The germline gives CDR1 MNHEY, CDR2 SVGEGT. The trim removed 5 bases at V and 5 bases at J, leaving 7 bases unmatched. The CDR3 runs 14 residues.

The chain couples TRBV30 to TRBJ1-6; D is undetermined. Germline-derived CDR1 and CDR2 are GTSNPN and SVGIG (reference sequence). The CDR3 has 13 amino acids. V lost 1 base and J lost 4, with 5 bases in between. CDR3 protein: CAWSALYNSPLHF. CDR3 coding DNA: TGTGCCTGGAGTGCTCTTTATAATTCACCCCTCCACTTT. Based on the CDR3 plus reference TRBV30 and TRBJ1-6, the full variable domain is SQTIHQWPATLVQPVGSPLSLECTVEGTSNPNLYWYRQAAGRGLQLLFYSVGIGQISSEVPQNLSASRPQDRQFILSSKKLLLSDSGFYLCAWSALYNSPLHFGNGTRLTVT.

J is TRBJ1-2 and V is TRBV29-1; D might be TRBD1 (5 bases). In germline, CDR1 is SQVTM, CDR2 ANQGSEA. The CDR3 has 13 residues. Deletions cut 6 bases from V and 4 bases from J, with 15 bases between. Here the CDR3 reads CSVSQGTFYGYTF. The CDR3 bases are TGCAGCGTCAGCCAGGGTACCTTCTATGGCTACACCTTC.

The rearrangement links TRBV6-1 to TRBJ2-4, with a possible D match to TRBD2 (5 bases). The germline gives CDR1 MNHNS, CDR2 SASEGT. The CDR3 totals 18 residues. V lost 2 bases, J lost 3 bases, and 20 bases lay in between. The CDR3 DNA is TGTGCCAGCAGTGAATGGTTAGGCGCTAGCAGATACAAAAACATTCAGTACTTC. Its translation: CASSEWLGASRYKNIQYF.

The V and J genes are TRBV7-9 and TRBJ1-2, with D possibly being TRBD1 (5 bases). This CDR3 spans 15 amino acids. Trimming left V 2 bases short and J 6 bases short, with 16 bases between. Germline CDR1 SEHNR, CDR2 FQNEAQ (reference sequence). CDR3 amino acids: CASSLRSGGVNGYTF. As DNA, the CDR3 is TGTGCCAGCAGCTTACGGTCGGGAGGGGTGAATGGCTACACCTTC. The entire variable domain, with the rest obtained from reference TRBV7-9 and TRBJ1-2, is as follows: DTGVSQNPRHKITKRGQNVTFRCDPISEHNRLYWYRQTLGQGPEFLTYFQNEAQLEKSRLLSDRFSAERPKGSFSTLEIQRTEQGDSAMYLCASSLRSGGVNGYTFGSGTRLTVV.

This chain links TRBV4-1 with TRBJ1-5; D is unclear. Trimming removed 1 base at V and 4 bases at J, with 8 bases between. This CDR3 is 14 amino acids long. Germline CDR1 and CDR2: MGHRA and YSYEKL. Here the CDR3 reads CASSQGSGNQPQHF. CDR3 in DNA: TGCGCCAGCAGCCAAGGTTCGGGGAATCAGCCCCAGCATTTT.

J is TRBJ1-3 and V is TRBV2; tentatively, D is TRBD1 (5 bases). V lost 9 bases and J 0 bases, leaving 9 bases between the germline ends. Germline V gene sequence: CDR1 SNHLY, CDR2 FYNNEI. CDR3 size: 13 residues. CDR3 residues: CARQVFSGNTIYF. Written as DNA, the CDR3 is TGTGCCAGACAGGTCTTCTCTGGAAACACCATATATTTT.

V is TRBV5-1 and J is TRBJ2-7, with D perhaps TRBD1 (7 bases). The CDR3 runs to 15 residues. Looked up from germline, CDR1 is SGHRS and CDR2 is YFSETQ. Trimming took 3 bases from V and 3 from J, leaving 16 bases between them. This chain's CDR3 is CASSWGDRPFYEQYF. The CDR3 DNA reads as TGCGCCAGCAGCTGGGGGGACAGACCGTTCTACGAGCAGTACTTC.

V gene TRBV10-2 combines with J gene TRBJ2-3; D is possibly TRBD2 (6 bases). Trimming cost V 0 bases and J 11 bases, with 15 bases left between them. The germline CDR1 and CDR2 sequences are WSHSY and SAAADI. The CDR3 has 14 amino acids. The DNA of the CDR3 is TGCGCCAGCAGTGAGTCGGTACCAAGGGACTTGCAGTATTTT. This encodes CASSESVPRDLQYF.

The rearrangement uses TRBV9 and TRBJ2-5; 7 bases are shared with TRBD1. V lost 0 bases to trimming and J lost 5 bases; unmatched junction nucleotides: 7. Germline loops: CDR1 SGDLS, CDR2 YYNGEE. There are 15 residues in the CDR3. The CDR3 sequence is CASSVGTGETETQYF. Written as DNA, the CDR3 is TGTGCCAGCAGCGTAGGAACAGGGGAAACGGAGACCCAGTACTTC. Together with reference TRBV9 and TRBJ2-5, the CDR3 gives the full variable domain: DSGVTQTPKHLITATGQRVTLRCSPRSGDLSVYWYQQSLDQGLQFLIQYYNGEERAKGNILERFSAQQFPDLHSELNLSSLELGDSALYFCASSVGTGETETQYFGPGTRLLVL.

The chain links TRBV7-9 to TRBJ2-1, with 9 bases that match TRBD1. The CDR3 length is 14 residues. V lost 1 base, J lost 5 bases, and 0 bases stayed unmatched. CDR1 and CDR2 from the germline V gene are SEHNR and FQNEAQ (reference sequence). CDR3 in amino acids: CASSLGTGDNEQFF. As DNA, the CDR3 is TGTGCCAGCAGCTTAGGGACAGGGGACAATGAGCAGTTCTTC.

The genes are TRBV5-8 and TRBJ2-7; no clear D gene. The CDR3 is 13 residues long. Germline V gives CDR1 SGHTS, CDR2 YDEGEE. The V end was cut by 2 bases, the J end by 0 bases, with 6 bases between. The CDR3 nucleotides are TGTGCCAGCAGCTTCGGTAACTCCTACGAGCAGTACTTC. Its protein is CASSFGNSYEQYF. The full variable domain, completed using reference TRBV5-8 and TRBJ2-7, is EAGVTQSPTHLIKTRGQQATLRCSPISGHTSVYWYQQALGLGLQFLLWYDEGEERNRGNFPPRFSGRQFPNYSSELNVNALELEDSALYLCASSFGNSYEQYFGPGTRLTVT.